This TCR beta chain was retrieved from a study of blood T cell repertoires in COVID-19. Only in-frame clones appear in the TCRdb table, and some are missing; sequencing was by immunoSEQ multiplex PCR. The sample holds 210,000 or so clones, roughly 84% seen once. V lost 6 bases, J lost 0 bases, and 5 bases lay in between. Per the germline V gene, CDR1 is MNHEY and CDR2 is SVGAGI. This CDR3 contains 12 residues. The chain joins TRBV6-5 to TRBJ1-2; D ambiguous. The receptor's source is a human donor in a cohort sampled during active COVID-19. Sequenced material: peripheral blood. This CDR3 is CASSLTNYGYTF. The CDR3 coding sequence is TGTGCCAGCAGCCTAACTAACTATGGCTACACCTTC.